This T cell receptor beta chain was identified in a study of shared clonotypes between healthy human individuals. Study outcomes and limitations: Non-shared clonotypes displayed generation probabilities falling below those of clonotypes present in all four donors.

Only one count was recorded for this clone. The antigen remains unidentified. Profiling relied on immunoSEQ multiplex PCR, and the TCRdb table lists in-frame clones only, not all of them. The profile shows millions of clones, approximately 95% of them singletons. A CD45RA+ naive subset and a CD45RA-negative memory subset were split from CD4+ cells. The trim removed 8 bases at V and 7 bases at J, leaving 8 bases unmatched. The germline gives CDR1 ENHRY, CDR2 SYGVKD. CDR3 length: 13 amino acids. The specimen was naive CD4+ T cells sorted from blood. The subset is: CD45RA+ positively selected. The origin of this receptor is a man aged 18 to 30 in good health. The J gene is TRBJ2-1, the V gene TRBV10-3; 7 positions agree with TRBD2. The CDR3 sequence is CAIVAASGNEQFF. As DNA, the CDR3 is TGTGCCATCGTCGCAGCTAGCGGAAATGAGCAGTTCTTC.